The following is a TCR beta chain sequence with its context. This specimen comes from a study of blood T cell repertoires in COVID-19. Trimming left V 0 bases short and J 8 bases short, with 13 bases between. The CDR3 is made up of 13 amino acids. CDR1 and CDR2 (germline): GTSNPN, SVGIG (reference sequence). Sequencing used immunoSEQ multiplex PCR; TCRdb keeps in-frame clones, though not all of them. The sample consists of about 70,000 clones, about 85% of them appearing once. The receptor was isolated from a woman older than 75 with active or convalescent COVID-19. This rearrangement joins TRBV30 to TRBJ1-2; the D gene is possibly TRBD1 (6 bases). The sample taken for sequencing was peripheral blood. The CDR3 reads CAWSVTGNGGYTF. The CDR3 DNA reads TGTGCCTGGAGTGTAACAGGGAACGGCGGCTACACCTTC.